The 4 T cell receptor beta chains below all came from one sample that was sequenced in a study of blood T cell repertoires in COVID-19. Sequencing was performed with immunoSEQ multiplex PCR; in TCRdb, only in-frame clones are kept and a portion is missing. The table shows roughly 32,000 clones, with about 89% occurring only once. Sequenced input: peripheral blood. The receptors here all came from a man in his 60s with acute or convalescent COVID-19.

The chain links TRBV12-3 or TRBV12-4 to TRBJ2-2, with 7 bases matching TRBD2. V trimming: 8 bases; J trimming: 4 bases; junction bases outside the gene matches: 4. The CDR3 consists of 13 residues. The CDR3 nucleotides read TGTGCCAGCGGGAGGGCGTCCACCGGGGAGCTGTTTTTT. Translated, it gives CASGRASTGELFF.

This clone was detected once. The chain employs TRBV7-2 and TRBJ1-5; tentatively, D is TRBD1 (5 bases). V lost 7 bases, J lost 0 bases, and 13 bases lay in between. The CDR3 spans 15 residues. Germline V gives CDR1 SGHTA, CDR2 FQGNSA. CDR3 in amino acids: CASNPWGGSNQPQHF. DNA for the CDR3: TGTGCCAGCAACCCCTGGGGGGGTAGCAATCAGCCCCAGCATTTT. Drawing the rest from reference TRBV7-2 and TRBJ1-5, the complete variable domain is GAGVSQSPSNKVTEKGKDVELRCDPISGHTALYWYRQSLGQGLEFLIYFQGNSAPDKSGLPSDRFSAERTGGSVSTLTIQRTQQEDSAVYLCASNPWGGSNQPQHFGDGTRLSIL.

The chain couples TRBV23-1 to TRBJ2-7; 9 nucleotides align to TRBD1. TRBV23-1 is known as an ORF, though its function is uncertain. The CDR3 contains 16 residues. J lost 5 bases, V lost 2 bases, and 10 bases had no gene match. CDR3 sequence (DNA): TGCGCCAGCAGTCAAACCGGGACAGGGTATCGACACGAGCAGTACGTC. Protein: CASSQTGTGYRHEQYV.

The J gene is TRBJ2-6, the V gene TRBV29-1; D unresolved. V shed 7 bases and J shed 0 bases, with 7 bases lying between them. There are 13 residues in the CDR3. Germline lookup yields CDR1 SQVTM and CDR2 ANQGSEA. CDR3 nucleotide sequence: TGCAGCGCGGCCTTCTCTGGGGCCAACGTCCTGACTTTC. It yields the protein CSAAFSGANVLTF.